Below are 23 T cell receptor beta chains sequenced from a single sample in a study of blood T cells in healthy people across ages. The authors ran a second PCR of about 6 to 11 cycles using a sample-barcoded 5' primer and a J-beta primer mix. Each CDR3 protein gets one entry after TCRdb re-called the 5' RACE reads with MiXCR. This table has about 1.1 million distinct CDR3 sequences, more than 30% appearing once. The sequenced sample consisted of blood. The receptors shown here come from a man in his late teens or twenties in good health.

The chain combines TRBV6-2 or TRBV6-3 with TRBJ1-1, with D possibly TRBD1 on 5 matching bases. Germline V gene sequence: CDR1 MNHEY, CDR2 SVGEGT. This CDR3 region has 16 residues. The germline V and J ends were trimmed by 6 bases and 4 bases, with 21 bases remaining between them. The CDR3 coding sequence is TGTGCCAGCAGAGCCGGACGGGGGTTGGAAAGCACTGAAGCTTTCTTT. It yields the protein CASRAGRGLESTEAFF.

This clonotype has just a few counts. V usage is TRBV4-1 and J usage is TRBJ2-4, with unresolved D. The germline V and J ends were trimmed by 1 base and 8 bases, with 12 bases remaining between them. The CDR3 length is 14 residues. CDR1 MGHRA and CDR2 YSYEKL come from the germline V gene. CDR3 DNA: TGCGCCAGCAGCCAAGTATTACTGAACTACATTCAGTACTTC. Residues: CASSQVLLNYIQYF.

In its sample, this clonotype was seen many times. CDR3: CSAQARGNYGYTF. The CDR3 DNA follows: TGCAGTGCTCAAGCGCGGGGGAACTATGGCTACACCTTC. V and J are TRBV20-1 and TRBJ1-2, with D maybe TRBD1 (5 bases). Trimming left V 5 bases short and J 2 bases short, with 12 bases between. From germline, CDR1 is DFQATT and CDR2 SNEGSKA (reference sequence). The CDR3 consists of 13 residues.

This clonotype came up a few times. This sequence joins TRBV10-3 and TRBJ1-2, with 12 bases lining up with TRBD1. The germline V gene has CDR1 ENHRY and CDR2 SYGVKD. The CDR3 covers 13 residues. The J segment lost 6 bases and the V segment lost 8 bases, leaving 4 bases of the junction unmatched. The CDR3 DNA reads TGTGCCATCCAGGGACAGGGGGCTAATGGCTACACCTTC. This translates into CAIQGQGANGYTF.

The chain uses TRBV6-6 and TRBJ1-2; D is undetermined. The CDR3 totals 14 residues. V lost 0 bases and J 11 bases, leaving 16 bases between the germline ends. CDR1 and CDR2 from the germline V gene are MNHNY and SVGAGI (reference sequence). The CDR3 bases are TGTGCCAGCAGTTACTCGCTGGATATGGGATGGTACACCTTC. Translation gives CASSYSLDMGWYTF.

This rearrangement joins TRBV12-3 or TRBV12-4 to TRBJ1-3; no clear D. The CDR3 covers 15 residues. The germline V and J ends were trimmed by 4 bases and 0 bases, with 10 bases remaining between them. The DNA of the CDR3 is TGTGCCAGCAGTTCCCCGGCCGACTCTGGAAACACCATATATTTT. This translates into CASSSPADSGNTIYF.

J is TRBJ2-5 and V is TRBV20-1; D gene unclear. The V and J ends lost 3 bases and 1 base respectively, with 6 bases between them. Germline values: CDR1 DFQATT, CDR2 SNEGSKA (reference sequence). The CDR3 consists of 12 residues. CDR3 bases: TGCAGTGCTAGTCGCGGCCAAGAGACCCAGTACTTC. The encoded protein is CSASRGQETQYF.

With regard to this clonotype: The junction differs from germline at one of its ends, possibly a read error. This chain links TRBV12-3 or TRBV12-4 with TRBJ2-3, with D unclear. The CDR3 sequence is 16 residues long. CDR3 DNA: TGTGCCGGCAGTTTGATCTCCGGGTCGGGCACAGATACGCAGTATTTT. This codes for CAGSLISGSGTDTQYF.

In its sample, this clonotype was seen many times. J is TRBJ2-2 and V is TRBV29-1, with unresolved D. The V gene lost 4 bases and the J gene lost 5 bases, with 8 bases spanning the gap. This CDR3 comprises 12 residues. Germline CDR1 and CDR2: SQVTM and ANQGSEA. DNA for the CDR3: TGCAGCGTTGGAAGTCCTACCGGGGAGCTGTTTTTT. Residues: CSVGSPTGELFF.

This clonotype has just one count. A much larger clone differs from this one at a single base, so this may be a read error. The V call is TRBV6-2 or TRBV6-3, the J call TRBJ1-5; tentative D call: TRBD1 (5 bases). The CDR3 covers 17 residues. V was cut by 6 bases and J by 3 bases, with 21 bases left in between. CDR1 and CDR2 from the germline V gene are MNHEY and SVGEGT. This CDR3 is CASSFDVRQNINQPQHF. Written as DNA, the CDR3 is TGTGCCAGCAGCTTCGACGTCCGACAGAATATCAATCAGCCCCAGCATTTT.

The CDR3 loop is CASSQRLKDNEQFF. In DNA form, the CDR3 reads TGCGCCAGCAGCCAGAGGCTTAAGGACAATGAGCAGTTCTTC. The V gene is TRBV4-3, the J gene TRBJ2-1; the D is unclear. This CDR3 region has 14 residues. V lost 3 bases, J lost 5 bases, and 11 bases lay in between. Germline V lookup: CDR1 LGHNA, CDR2 YSLEER.

Written as DNA, the CDR3 is TGTGCCAGCAGTTACCGGGTAGGGCCCGGGATTTTTTGGGACAACGTCCTGACTTTC. Translation gives CASSYRVGPGIFWDNVLTF. The chain couples TRBV6-5 to TRBJ2-6; maybe TRBD2 (5 bases). Trimming cost V 2 bases and J 9 bases, with 26 bases left between them. The CDR3 runs to 19 residues. Germline V gene lookup returns CDR1 MNHEY and CDR2 SVGAGI.

This clonotype turned up a few times. The chain uses TRBV27 and TRBJ2-7; D ambiguous. This CDR3 has 13 residues. Between the trimmed V and J ends, which lost 7 bases and 0 bases, there was a span of 10 bases. Germline V gene data show CDR1 as MNHEY and CDR2 as SMNVEV (reference sequence). The CDR3 DNA sequence: TGTGCCAGCAAGGCACAGAACTCCTACGAGCAGTACTTC. As protein: CASKAQNSYEQYF.

The chain carries TRBV5-4 and TRBJ1-1, with D possibly TRBD1 on 6 matching bases. CDR3 length: 14 residues. Germline-derived CDR1 and CDR2 are SGHNT and YYREEE (reference sequence). V was clipped by 2 bases and J by 4 bases, with 12 bases between them. CDR3 protein: CASSLQGKGTEAFF. The CDR3 region has the DNA TGTGCCAGCAGCTTACAGGGCAAGGGCACTGAAGCTTTCTTT.

The DNA of the CDR3 is TGTGCCAGCAGCCTCAAGGCGGGCGGTAGCTCTGGAAACACCATATATTTT. This codes for CASSLKAGGSSGNTIYF. V and J are TRBV7-8 and TRBJ1-3; no reliable D call. Trimming shortened V by 5 bases and J by 0 bases, and 17 bases separated the two germline ends. Germline V gives CDR1 SGHVS, CDR2 FQNEAQ. CDR3 size: 17 residues.

The genes are TRBV15 and TRBJ1-4; 9 bases are shared with TRBD1. CDR1 is LNHNV and CDR2 is YYDKDF in the germline V gene (reference sequence). This CDR3 has 18 residues. With V trimmed by 1 base and J by 8 bases, 14 bases remained unmatched. The chain's CDR3 is CATSRAPKIQGAIEKLFF. The DNA of the CDR3 is TGTGCCACCAGCAGAGCTCCGAAAATACAGGGGGCAATCGAAAAACTGTTTTTT.

V usage is TRBV4-3 and J usage is TRBJ1-2; 7 bases fit TRBD1. CDR3 size: 16 residues. Germline values: CDR1 LGHNA, CDR2 YSLEER. After removal of 1 base from V and 3 bases from J, the junction contained 8 bases not matched to a gene. Here the CDR3 reads CASSQGTIDRDYGYTF. The CDR3 DNA follows: TGCGCCAGCAGCCAAGGGACGATCGACAGGGACTATGGCTACACCTTC.

This clonotype occurred a few times. The rearrangement links TRBV4-3 to TRBJ1-1; D remains ambiguous. Germline V CDR1 and CDR2: LGHNA, YSLEER. Trimming shortened V by 5 bases and J by 11 bases, and 18 bases separated the two germline ends. The length of the CDR3 is 13 residues. The CDR3 spells CASSYMGARVAFF. As DNA, the CDR3 is TGCGCCAGCAGCTATATGGGAGCAAGAGTGGCTTTCTTT.

This clonotype was counted a few times. This chain connects TRBV20-1 to TRBJ1-2; TRBD1 is a possible D gene (5 bases). The CDR3 length is 12 residues. Trimming stripped 3 bases from V and 7 bases from J, with 12 bases between. From germline, CDR1 is DFQATT and CDR2 SNEGSKA (reference sequence). The CDR3 protein is CSASEGVGGYTF. The CDR3 bases are TGCAGTGCTAGTGAAGGGGTGGGTGGCTACACCTTC.

The genes are TRBV6-5 and TRBJ2-1; D not resolved. Germline V gene sequence: CDR1 MNHEY, CDR2 SVGAGI. V was trimmed by 5 bases and J by 6 bases, leaving 14 bases between them. The CDR3 runs to 14 residues. CDR3 nucleotides: TGTGCCAGCAGTACGGATAGAACTCGCAATGAGCAGTTCTTC. It translates to CASSTDRTRNEQFF.

The gene calls are TRBV5-6 and TRBJ2-1; 10 nucleotides match TRBD2. The length of the CDR3 is 16 residues. Germline assignment: CDR1 SGHDT and CDR2 YYEEEE. The J segment lost 10 bases and the V segment lost 3 bases, leaving 13 bases of the junction unmatched. The CDR3 loop is CASSSRWTSGSGEQFF. The CDR3, as DNA: TGTGCCAGCAGCTCGAGGTGGACTAGCGGCTCAGGGGAGCAGTTCTTC.

This clonotype has at least ten counts. The rearrangement uses TRBV20-1 and TRBJ1-2; D is perhaps TRBD1 (6 bases). The CDR3 is made up of 14 amino acids. Germline lookup yields CDR1 DFQATT and CDR2 SNEGSKA (reference sequence). Trimming stripped 4 bases from V and 0 bases from J, with 12 bases between. Here the CDR3 DNA reads TGCAGTGCTAACACCGGGACAACTAACTATGGCTACACCTTC. Residues: CSANTGTTNYGYTF.

This clonotype has a handful of counts. The chain is built from TRBV5-6 and TRBJ2-3; D unclear. The CDR3 has 16 amino acids. Germline CDR1 SGHDT, CDR2 YYEEEE. V was cut by 1 base and J by 0 bases, with 12 bases left in between. Here the CDR3 DNA reads TGTGCCAGCAGCTTGCTCGCTCTTGGCAGCACAGATACGCAGTATTTT. Its translation is CASSLLALGSTDTQYF.